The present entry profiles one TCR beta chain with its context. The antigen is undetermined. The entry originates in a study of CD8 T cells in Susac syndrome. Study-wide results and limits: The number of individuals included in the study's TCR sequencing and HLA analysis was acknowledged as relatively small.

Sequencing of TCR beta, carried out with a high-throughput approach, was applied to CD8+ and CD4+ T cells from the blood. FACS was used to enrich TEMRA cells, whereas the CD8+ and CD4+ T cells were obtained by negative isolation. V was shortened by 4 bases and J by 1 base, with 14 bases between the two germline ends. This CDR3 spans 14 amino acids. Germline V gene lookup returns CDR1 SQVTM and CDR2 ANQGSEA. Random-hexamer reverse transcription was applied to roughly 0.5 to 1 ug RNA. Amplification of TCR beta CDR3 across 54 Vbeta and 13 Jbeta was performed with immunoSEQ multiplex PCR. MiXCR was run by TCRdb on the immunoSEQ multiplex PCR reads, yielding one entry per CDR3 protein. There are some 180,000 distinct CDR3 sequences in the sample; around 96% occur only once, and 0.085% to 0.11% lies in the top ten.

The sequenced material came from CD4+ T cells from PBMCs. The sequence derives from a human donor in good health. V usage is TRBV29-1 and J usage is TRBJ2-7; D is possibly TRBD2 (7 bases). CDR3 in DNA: TGCAGCGTTGGGCCGGGGGGCCGGTCCTACGAGCAGTACTTC. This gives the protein CSVGPGGRSYEQYF.